The T cell receptor (beta chain) under discussion was sequenced for a study of cytomegalovirus exposure and HLA in healthy donors. Study-wide results and caveats: In vitro confirmation showed a few CMV-associated chains to be CMV antigen specific. Published work reported that the classifier diagnosed cytomegalovirus status with high specificity and sensitivity.

CDR1 GTSNPN and CDR2 SVGIG come from the germline V gene (reference sequence). J lost 5 bases, V lost 5 bases, and 1 base had no gene match. This CDR3 spans 12 amino acids. The study drew the donors from its approximately 120-subject validation cohort, separate from the 666-subject first cohort. Repertoires were generated with immunoSEQ multiplex PCR, while TCRdb's copy carries only in-frame clones and drops some. The sample consists of more than 95,000 clones, 89% of them appearing once. Comments on this clone: The antigen is not known.

This TCR came from a woman aged 18-29 years in good health and CMV-seronegative. The genes are TRBV30 and TRBJ2-1, with 9 bases lining up with TRBD2. Sequencing was performed on PBMCs. CDR3 nucleotide sequence: TGTGCCTGGGCGGGGGGGGACAATGAGCAGTTCTTC. It yields the protein CAWAGGDNEQFF.